A selection of T cell receptor beta chains follows, all from one sample in a study of siplizumab effects on memory and regulatory T cells. Some clones are missing from TCRdb's copy, which holds only in-frame ones; the method was immunoSEQ multiplex PCR. The sample includes 87,000 or so clones, about 90% of them seen just once. Sequenced: CD4+ T cells sorted from blood. The receptors originated from a human donor in good health. CDR3s include the opening cysteine and the closing phenylalanine or tryptophan. The order of the fields is clone size, V gene, J gene, D gene, CDR3 DNA, CDR3 protein. The D gene is left open where the match is weak. Clone sizes are given selectively: once, few, many, or a class where the clone is expanded.

NA	TRBV6-5	TRBJ1-2	TRBD1	TGTGCCAGCAGTCGCCTCGTGACAGGGGAGGGAGGCTACACCTTC	CASSRLVTGEGGYTF
NA	TRBV6-1	TRBJ2-5	NA	TGTGCCAGCAGTGAAATGGGCGCGGAGACCCAGTACTTC	CASSEMGAETQYF
NA	TRBV10-3	TRBJ1-1	NA	TGTGCCATCAGCAGGGGAGGCACTGAAGCTTTCTTT	CAISRGGTEAFF
NA	TRBV7-9	TRBJ2-4	TRBD2	TGTGCCAGCGGCCCGACTAGCGGGACTGACATTCAGTACTTC	CASGPTSGTDIQYF
NA	TRBV18	TRBJ2-4	TRBD1	TGTGCCAGCTCGCTTGGACAGGCCTCGTACTTC	CASSLGQASYF
NA	TRBV7-9	TRBJ1-4	TRBD1	TGTGCCAGCAGCGGACAGACAGGGAGTCGTGAAAAACTGTTTTTT	CASSGQTGSREKLFF
NA	TRBV6-5	TRBJ2-5	TRBD2	TGTGCCAGCAGTTACGGGCGCGGGAGGGGTCAAGAGACCCAGTACTTC	CASSYGRGRGQETQYF
NA	TRBV28	TRBJ1-2	NA	TGTGCCAGCAGGAGGCCGAAGGGGCGGGACTATGGCTACACCTTC	CASRRPKGRDYGYTF
NA	TRBV6-6	TRBJ2-1	NA	TGTGCCAGCAGTTTAGCTGGGTCCTCGCACAATGAGCAGTTCTTC	CASSLAGSSHNEQFF
NA	TRBV10-3	TRBJ1-2	TRBD1	TGTGCCATCAGTGAGTCGGGCCTCTGGACAGGGAGCTATGGCTACACCTTC	CAISESGLWTGSYGYTF
NA	TRBV9	TRBJ2-1	NA	TGTGCCAGCAGCGTAGGAATAGGGACTTGGGTCGACAATGAGCAGTTCTTC	CASSVGIGTWVDNEQFF
NA	TRBV6-6	TRBJ1-4	TRBD1	TGTGCCAGCAGTTTGCCGGGACAGGGAGAAAAACTGTTTTTT	CASSLPGQGEKLFF
NA	TRBV4-2	TRBJ2-7	NA	TGTGCCAGCAGCCAAGATAAGCGCGGGGCAATCTCCTACGAGCAGTACTTC	CASSQDKRGAISYEQYF
NA	TRBV4-2	TRBJ1-5	TRBD1	TGTGCCAGCAGCCAAGTCGGGGACAGCCGATATAGCAATCAGCCCCAGCATTTT	CASSQVGDSRYSNQPQHF
once	TRBV5-1	TRBJ2-7	TRBD2	TGCGCCAGCAGCCTCGGGACTAGGACAAGGTCCTACGAGCAGTACTTC	CASSLGTRTRSYEQYF
NA	TRBV2	TRBJ2-5	NA	TGTGCCACCCAGGAGAGGTTGACCCAGTACTTC	CATQERLTQYF
NA	TRBV7-2	TRBJ2-7	NA	TGTGCCAGCAGCTCTCGTCCGGGACACCTCTACGAGCAGTACTTC	CASSSRPGHLYEQYF
NA	TRBV30	TRBJ1-3	NA	TGTGCCTGGAGTCCTGGTTTGACAAACACCATATATTTT	CAWSPGLTNTIYF
NA	TRBV28	TRBJ1-4	TRBD1	TGTGCCAGCAGCCGCCGACAGGGGTCGAATGAAAAACTGTTTTTT	CASSRRQGSNEKLFF
few	TRBV19	TRBJ2-7	TRBD2	TGTGCCAGTAGTATCGAGACTAGCGGGAGGACCGAGCAGTACTTC	CASSIETSGRTEQYF
NA	TRBV7-2	TRBJ2-1	TRBD2	TGTGCCAGCAGCTCAGCTCCCGGGACTAGCGTCTACTCTAGCTACAATGAGCAGTTCTTC	CASSSAPGTSVYSSYNEQFF
NA	TRBV7-2	TRBJ2-3	NA	TGTGCCAGCAGCTCCGGGGGAGATACGCAGTATTTT	CASSSGGDTQYF
NA	TRBV11-1	TRBJ2-5	TRBD2	TGTGCCAGCAGCCCGAGACTAGCGGGAGTAGGAGAGACCCAGTACTTC	CASSPRLAGVGETQYF
NA	TRBV6-6	TRBJ2-7	TRBD1	TGTGCCAGCAGTGAAACAGGGGGGCAGTACTTC	CASSETGGQYF
NA	TRBV29-1	TRBJ1-5	TRBD1	TGCAGCGTTGGAAACAGGGGAAATCAGCCCCAGCATTTT	CSVGNRGNQPQHF